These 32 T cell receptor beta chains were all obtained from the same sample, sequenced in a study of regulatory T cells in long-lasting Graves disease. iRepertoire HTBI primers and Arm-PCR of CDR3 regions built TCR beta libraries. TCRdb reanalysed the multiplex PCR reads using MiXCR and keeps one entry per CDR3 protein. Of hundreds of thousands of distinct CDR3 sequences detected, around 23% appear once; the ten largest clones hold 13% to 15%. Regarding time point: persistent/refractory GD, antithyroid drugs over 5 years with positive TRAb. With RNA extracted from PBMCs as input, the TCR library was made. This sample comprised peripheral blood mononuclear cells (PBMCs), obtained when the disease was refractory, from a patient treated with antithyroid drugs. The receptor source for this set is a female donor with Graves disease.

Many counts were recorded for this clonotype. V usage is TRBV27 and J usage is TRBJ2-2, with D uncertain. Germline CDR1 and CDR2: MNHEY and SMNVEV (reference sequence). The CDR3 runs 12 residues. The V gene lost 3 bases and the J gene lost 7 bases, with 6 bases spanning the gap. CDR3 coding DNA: TGTGCCAGCAGTTTCCCTTTCGGGGAGCTGTTTTTT. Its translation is CASSFPFGELFF.

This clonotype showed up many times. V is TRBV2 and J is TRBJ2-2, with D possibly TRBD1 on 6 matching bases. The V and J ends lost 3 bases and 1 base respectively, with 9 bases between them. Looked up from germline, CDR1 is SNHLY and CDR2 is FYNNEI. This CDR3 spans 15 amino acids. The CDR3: CASSDSRGNTGELFF. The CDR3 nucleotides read TGTGCCAGCAGTGATTCCAGGGGGAACACCGGGGAGCTGTTTTTT.

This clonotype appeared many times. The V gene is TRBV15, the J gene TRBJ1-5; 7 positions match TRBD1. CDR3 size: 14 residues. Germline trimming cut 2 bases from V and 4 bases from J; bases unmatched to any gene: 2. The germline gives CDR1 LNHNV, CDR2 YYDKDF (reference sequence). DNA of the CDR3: TGTGCCACCAGCAGAAGACAGGGAAATCAGCCCCAGCATTTT. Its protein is CATSRRQGNQPQHF.

CDR3 nucleotides: TGCAGCGGGGGGACAGTCTCATACAATGAGCAGTTCTTC. Translating gives CSGGTVSYNEQFF. V gene TRBV29-1 combines with J gene TRBJ2-1; TRBD1 matches 7 bases. Germline V gene lookup returns CDR1 SQVTM and CDR2 ANQGSEA. V was pared by 7 bases and J by 4 bases, with 7 bases of the junction left unmatched. The CDR3 has 13 amino acids.

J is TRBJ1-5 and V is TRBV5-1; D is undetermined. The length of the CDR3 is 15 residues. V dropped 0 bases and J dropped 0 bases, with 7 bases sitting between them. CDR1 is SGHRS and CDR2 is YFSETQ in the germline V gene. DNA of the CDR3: TGCGCCAGCAGCTTGGGCGTCTATAGCAATCAGCCCCAGCATTTT. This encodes CASSLGVYSNQPQHF. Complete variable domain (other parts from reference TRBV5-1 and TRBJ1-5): KAGVTQTPRYLIKTRGQQVTLSCSPISGHRSVSWYQQTPGQGLQFLFEYFSETQRNKGNFPGRFSGRQFSNSRSEMNVSTLELGDSALYLCASSLGVYSNQPQHFGDGTRLSIL.

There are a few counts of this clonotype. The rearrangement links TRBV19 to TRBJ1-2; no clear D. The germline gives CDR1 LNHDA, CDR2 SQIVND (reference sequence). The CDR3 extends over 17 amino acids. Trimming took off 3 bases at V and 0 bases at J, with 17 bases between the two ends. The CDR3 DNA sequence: TGTGCCAGTAGTATTAGAAGGCGTCAGACCTCTAACTATGGCTACACCTTC. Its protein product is CASSIRRRQTSNYGYTF.

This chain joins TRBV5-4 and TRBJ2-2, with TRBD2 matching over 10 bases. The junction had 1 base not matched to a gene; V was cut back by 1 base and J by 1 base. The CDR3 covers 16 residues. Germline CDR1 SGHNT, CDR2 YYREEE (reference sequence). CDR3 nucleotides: TGTGCCAGCAGCTTGTCTAGCGGGAGGAACACCGGGGAGCTGTTTTTT. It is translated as CASSLSSGRNTGELFF.

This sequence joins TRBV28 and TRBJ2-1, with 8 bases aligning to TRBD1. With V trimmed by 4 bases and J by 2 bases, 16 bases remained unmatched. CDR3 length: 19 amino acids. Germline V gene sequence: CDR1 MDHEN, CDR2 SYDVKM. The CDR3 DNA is TGTGCCAGCAGTTCCTCGCGGACAGGGTCGTCCCTCGCCTACAATGAGCAGTTCTTC. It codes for CASSSSRTGSSLAYNEQFF.

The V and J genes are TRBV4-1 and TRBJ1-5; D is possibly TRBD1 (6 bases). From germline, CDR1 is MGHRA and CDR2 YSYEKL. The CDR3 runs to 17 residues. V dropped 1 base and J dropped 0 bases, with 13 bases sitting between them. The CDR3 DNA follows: TGCGCCAGCAGCCAAGTTTTAGGGGGGAATAGCAATCAGCCCCAGCATTTT. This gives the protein CASSQVLGGNSNQPQHF.

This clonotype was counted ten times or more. The CDR3 DNA is TGTGCCAGCAGCTCAGGGGTTGCCACCGGGGAGCTGTTTTTT. Amino acid sequence: CASSSGVATGELFF. J is TRBJ2-2 and V is TRBV7-6; weak D call: TRBD1 (6 bases). The CDR3 length is 14 residues. Germline loops: CDR1 SGHVS, CDR2 FNYEAQ. V lost 4 bases and J lost 4, with 10 bases in between.

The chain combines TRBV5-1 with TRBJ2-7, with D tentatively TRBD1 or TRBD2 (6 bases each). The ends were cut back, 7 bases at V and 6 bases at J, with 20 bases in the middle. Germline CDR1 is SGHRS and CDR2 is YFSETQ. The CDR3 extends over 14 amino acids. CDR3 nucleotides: TGCGCCAGCCGATCGGGGGACATTATCAGCGAGCAGTACTTC. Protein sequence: CASRSGDIISEQYF.

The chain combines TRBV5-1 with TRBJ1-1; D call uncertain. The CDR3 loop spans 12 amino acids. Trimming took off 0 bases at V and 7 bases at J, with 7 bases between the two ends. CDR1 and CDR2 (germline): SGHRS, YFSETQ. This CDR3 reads CASSLASSEAFF. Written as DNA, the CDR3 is TGCGCCAGCAGCTTGGCGTCAAGTGAAGCTTTCTTT.

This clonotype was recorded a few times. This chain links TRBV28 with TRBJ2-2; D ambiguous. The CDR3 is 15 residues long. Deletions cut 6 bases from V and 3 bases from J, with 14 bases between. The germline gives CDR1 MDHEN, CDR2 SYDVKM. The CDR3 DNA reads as TGTGCCAGCAGGCCCCCCCCCGAGTACACCGGGGAGCTGTTTTTT. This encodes CASRPPPEYTGELFF.

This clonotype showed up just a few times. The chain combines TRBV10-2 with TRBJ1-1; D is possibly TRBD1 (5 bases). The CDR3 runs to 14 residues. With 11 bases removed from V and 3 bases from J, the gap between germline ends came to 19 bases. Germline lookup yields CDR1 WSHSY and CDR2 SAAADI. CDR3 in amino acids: CAGGTSTGDTEAFF. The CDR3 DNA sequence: TGCGCCGGGGGGACGTCCACGGGGGACACTGAAGCTTTCTTT.

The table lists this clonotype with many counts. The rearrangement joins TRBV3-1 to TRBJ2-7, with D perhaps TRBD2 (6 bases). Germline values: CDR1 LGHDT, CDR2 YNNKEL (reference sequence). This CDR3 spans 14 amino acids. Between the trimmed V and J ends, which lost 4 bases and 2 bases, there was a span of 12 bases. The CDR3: CASSLKEGPYEQYF. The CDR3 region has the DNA TGTGCCAGCAGCCTGAAGGAGGGACCCTACGAGCAGTACTTC.

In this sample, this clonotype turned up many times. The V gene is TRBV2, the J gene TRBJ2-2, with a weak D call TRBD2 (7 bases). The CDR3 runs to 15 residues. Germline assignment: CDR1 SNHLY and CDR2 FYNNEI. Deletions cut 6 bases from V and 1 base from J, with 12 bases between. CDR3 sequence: CASSGGGQNTGELFF. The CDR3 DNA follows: TGTGCCAGCAGCGGCGGGGGACAGAACACCGGGGAGCTGTTTTTT.

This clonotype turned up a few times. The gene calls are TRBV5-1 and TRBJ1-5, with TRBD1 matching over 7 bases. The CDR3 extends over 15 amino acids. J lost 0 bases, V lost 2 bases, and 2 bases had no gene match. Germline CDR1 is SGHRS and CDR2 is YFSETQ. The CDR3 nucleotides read TGCGCCAGCAGCTTCACAGGGGATAGCAATCAGCCCCAGCATTTT. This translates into CASSFTGDSNQPQHF.

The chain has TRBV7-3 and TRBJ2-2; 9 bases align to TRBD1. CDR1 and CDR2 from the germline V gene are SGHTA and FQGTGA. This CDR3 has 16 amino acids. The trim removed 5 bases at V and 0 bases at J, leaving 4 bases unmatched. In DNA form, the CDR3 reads TGTGCCAGCAGCGCCGACAGGGGGACGAACACCGGGGAGCTGTTTTTT. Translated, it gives CASSADRGTNTGELFF.

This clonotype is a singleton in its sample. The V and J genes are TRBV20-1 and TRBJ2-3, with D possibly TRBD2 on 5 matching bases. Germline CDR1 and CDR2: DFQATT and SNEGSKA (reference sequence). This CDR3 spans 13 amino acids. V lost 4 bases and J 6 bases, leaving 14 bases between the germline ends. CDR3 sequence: CSAIPSGGDTQYF. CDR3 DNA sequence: TGCAGTGCTATCCCCTCCGGCGGGGATACGCAGTATTTT.

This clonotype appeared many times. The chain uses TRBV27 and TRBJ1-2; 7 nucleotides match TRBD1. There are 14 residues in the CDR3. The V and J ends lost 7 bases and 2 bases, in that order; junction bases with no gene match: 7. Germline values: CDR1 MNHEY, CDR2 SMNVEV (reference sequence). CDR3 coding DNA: TGTGCCAGCAACCCGACAGGGACCAACTATGGCTACACCTTC. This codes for CASNPTGTNYGYTF.

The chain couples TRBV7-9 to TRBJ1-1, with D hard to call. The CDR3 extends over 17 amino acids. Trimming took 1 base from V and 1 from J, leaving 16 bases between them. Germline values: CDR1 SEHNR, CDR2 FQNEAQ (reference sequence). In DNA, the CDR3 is TGTGCCAGCAGCTTAGATTCCGACCGGCCTAGGAACACTGAAGCTTTCTTT. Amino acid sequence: CASSLDSDRPRNTEAFF. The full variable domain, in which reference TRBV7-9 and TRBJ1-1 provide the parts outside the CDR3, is DTGVSQNPRHKITKRGQNVTFRCDPISEHNRLYWYRQTLGQGPEFLTYFQNEAQLEKSRLLSDRFSAERPKGSFSTLEIQRTEQGDSAMYLCASSLDSDRPRNTEAFFGQGTRLTVV.

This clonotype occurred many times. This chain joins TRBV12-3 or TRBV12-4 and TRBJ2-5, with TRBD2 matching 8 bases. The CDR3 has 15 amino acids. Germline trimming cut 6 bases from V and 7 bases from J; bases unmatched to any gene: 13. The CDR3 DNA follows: TGTGCCAGCAGACCAATTAGGACTAGCAAGGGGACCCAGTACTTC. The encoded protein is CASRPIRTSKGTQYF.

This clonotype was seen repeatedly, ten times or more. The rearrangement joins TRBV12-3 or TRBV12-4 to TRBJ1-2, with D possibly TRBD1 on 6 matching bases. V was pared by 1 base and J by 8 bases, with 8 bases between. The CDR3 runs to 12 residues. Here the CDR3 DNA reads TGTGCCAGCAGTTTAGGAGGGGGAGGCTACACCTTC. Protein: CASSLGGGGYTF.

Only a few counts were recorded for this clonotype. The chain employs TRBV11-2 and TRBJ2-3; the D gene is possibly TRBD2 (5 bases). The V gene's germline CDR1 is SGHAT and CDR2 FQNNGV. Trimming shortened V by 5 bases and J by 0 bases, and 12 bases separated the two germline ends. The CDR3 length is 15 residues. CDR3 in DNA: TGTGCCAGCAGCGTCCGGACTTTTAGCACAGATACGCAGTATTTT. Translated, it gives CASSVRTFSTDTQYF.

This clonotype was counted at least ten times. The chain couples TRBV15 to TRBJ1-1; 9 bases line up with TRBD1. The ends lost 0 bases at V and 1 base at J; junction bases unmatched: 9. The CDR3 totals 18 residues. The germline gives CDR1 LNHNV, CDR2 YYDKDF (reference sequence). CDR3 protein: CATSREGETGGQNTEAFF. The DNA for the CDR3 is TGTGCCACCAGCAGAGAGGGTGAGACAGGGGGACAGAACACTGAAGCTTTCTTT.

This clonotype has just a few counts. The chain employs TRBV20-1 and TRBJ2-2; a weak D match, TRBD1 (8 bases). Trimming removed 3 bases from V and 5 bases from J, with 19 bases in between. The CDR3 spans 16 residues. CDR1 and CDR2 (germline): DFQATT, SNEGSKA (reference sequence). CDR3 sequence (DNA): TGCAGTGCTAGTGTTAGAAACAGGGGGGGTACCGGGGAGCTGTTTTTT. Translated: CSASVRNRGGTGELFF.

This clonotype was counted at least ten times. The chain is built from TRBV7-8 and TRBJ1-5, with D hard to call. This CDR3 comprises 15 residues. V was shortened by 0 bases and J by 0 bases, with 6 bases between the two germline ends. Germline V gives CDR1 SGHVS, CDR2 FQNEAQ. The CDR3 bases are TGTGCCAGCAGCTTAGCTCTGAATAGCAATCAGCCCCAGCATTTT. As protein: CASSLALNSNQPQHF.

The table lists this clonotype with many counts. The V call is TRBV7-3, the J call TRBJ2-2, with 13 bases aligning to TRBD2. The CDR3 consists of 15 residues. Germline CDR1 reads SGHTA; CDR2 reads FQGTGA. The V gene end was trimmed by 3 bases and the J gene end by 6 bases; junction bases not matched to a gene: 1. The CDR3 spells CASSFGLAGAGELFF. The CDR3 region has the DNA TGTGCCAGCAGCTTTGGACTAGCGGGAGCCGGGGAGCTGTTTTTT.

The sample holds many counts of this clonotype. CDR3 sequence (DNA): TGCAGTGCTAGAGTAAACACATTGAGCTCCTACGAGCAGTACTTC. It encodes CSARVNTLSSYEQYF. V is TRBV20-1 and J is TRBJ2-7; D is undetermined. In germline, CDR1 is DFQATT, CDR2 SNEGSKA (reference sequence). Trimming shortened V by 1 base and J by 0 bases, and 13 bases separated the two germline ends. The CDR3 spans 15 residues.

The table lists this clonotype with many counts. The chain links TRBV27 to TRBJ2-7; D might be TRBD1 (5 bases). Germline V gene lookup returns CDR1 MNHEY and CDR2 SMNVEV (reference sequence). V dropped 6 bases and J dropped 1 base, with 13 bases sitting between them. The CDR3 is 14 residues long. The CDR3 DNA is TGTGCCAGCAGGTTTGGGGCTTCGTCCTACGAGCAGTACTTC. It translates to CASRFGASSYEQYF.

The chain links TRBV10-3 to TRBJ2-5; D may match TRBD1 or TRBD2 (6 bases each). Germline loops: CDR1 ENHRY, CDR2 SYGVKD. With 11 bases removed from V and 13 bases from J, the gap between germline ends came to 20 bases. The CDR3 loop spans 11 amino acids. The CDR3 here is CAVGGEAPLYF. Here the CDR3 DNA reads TGTGCCGTCGGGGGCGAAGCTCCCCTGTACTTC.

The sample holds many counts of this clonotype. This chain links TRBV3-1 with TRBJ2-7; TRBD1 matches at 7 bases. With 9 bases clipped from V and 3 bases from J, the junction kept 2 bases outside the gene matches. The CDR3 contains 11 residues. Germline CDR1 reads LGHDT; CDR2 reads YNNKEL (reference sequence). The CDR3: CASGQVYEQYF. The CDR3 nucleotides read TGTGCCAGTGGACAGGTCTACGAGCAGTACTTC.